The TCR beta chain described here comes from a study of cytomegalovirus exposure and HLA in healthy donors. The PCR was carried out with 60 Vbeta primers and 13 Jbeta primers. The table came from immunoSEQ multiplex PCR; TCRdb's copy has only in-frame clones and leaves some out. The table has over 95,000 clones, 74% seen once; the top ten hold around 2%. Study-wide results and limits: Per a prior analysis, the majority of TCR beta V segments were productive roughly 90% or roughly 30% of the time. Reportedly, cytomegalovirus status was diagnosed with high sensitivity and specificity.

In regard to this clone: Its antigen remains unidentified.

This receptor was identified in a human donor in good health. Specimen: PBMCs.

Written as DNA, the CDR3 is TGTGCCAGCAGCTTGGTGGCGGGGCCGGGTCGATCTGGGGCCAACGTCCTGACTTTC. It translates to CASSLVAGPGRSGANVLTF. The V gene is TRBV5-6, the J gene TRBJ2-6; D is perhaps TRBD2 (6 bases). Per germline, CDR1 SGHDT and CDR2 YYEEEE. Trimming stripped 0 bases from V and 1 base from J, with 17 bases between. The CDR3 consists of 19 residues.